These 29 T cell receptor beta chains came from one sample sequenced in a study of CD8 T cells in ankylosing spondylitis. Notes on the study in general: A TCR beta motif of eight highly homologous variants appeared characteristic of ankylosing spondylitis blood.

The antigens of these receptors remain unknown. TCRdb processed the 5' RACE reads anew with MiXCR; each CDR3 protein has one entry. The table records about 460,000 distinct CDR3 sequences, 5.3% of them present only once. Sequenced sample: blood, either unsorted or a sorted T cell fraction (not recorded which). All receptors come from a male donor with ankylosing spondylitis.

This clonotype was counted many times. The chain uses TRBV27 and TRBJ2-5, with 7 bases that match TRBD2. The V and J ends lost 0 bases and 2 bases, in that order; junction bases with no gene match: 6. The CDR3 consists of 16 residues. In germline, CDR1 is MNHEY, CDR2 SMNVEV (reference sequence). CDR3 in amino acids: CASSLSPGGLQETQYF. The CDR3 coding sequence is TGTGCCAGCAGTTTATCCCCCGGGGGGTTACAAGAGACCCAGTACTTC.

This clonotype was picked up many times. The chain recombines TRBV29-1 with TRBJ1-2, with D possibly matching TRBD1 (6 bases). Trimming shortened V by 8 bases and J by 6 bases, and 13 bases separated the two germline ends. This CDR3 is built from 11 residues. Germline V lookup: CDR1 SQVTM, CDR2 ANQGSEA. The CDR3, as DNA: TGCAGCTCGGGACAAAGAAATGGCTACACCTTC. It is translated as CSSGQRNGYTF.

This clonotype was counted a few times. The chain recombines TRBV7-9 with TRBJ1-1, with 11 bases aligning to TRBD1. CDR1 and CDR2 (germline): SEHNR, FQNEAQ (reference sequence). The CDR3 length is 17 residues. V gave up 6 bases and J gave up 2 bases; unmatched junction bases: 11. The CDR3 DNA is TGTGCCAGCAGACGAAACCCAAGGACAGGGGGCAACACTGAAGCTTTCTTT. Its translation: CASRRNPRTGGNTEAFF.

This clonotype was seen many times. CDR3 nucleotide sequence: TGTGCCAGCAGGGGGGACTCTTTTGACGAGCAGTACTTC. Its translation is CASRGDSFDEQYF. The genes are TRBV2 and TRBJ2-7, with a weak D call TRBD2 (6 bases). V shed 6 bases and J shed 5 bases, with 14 bases lying between them. Germline CDR1 and CDR2: SNHLY and FYNNEI. The CDR3 contains 13 residues.

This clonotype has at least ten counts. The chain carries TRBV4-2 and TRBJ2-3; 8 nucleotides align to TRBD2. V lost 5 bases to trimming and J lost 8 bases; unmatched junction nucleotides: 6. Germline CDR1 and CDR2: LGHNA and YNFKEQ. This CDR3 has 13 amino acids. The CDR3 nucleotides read TGTGCCAGCAGCACGGGGGGGACCATTACGCAGTATTTT. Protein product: CASSTGGTITQYF.

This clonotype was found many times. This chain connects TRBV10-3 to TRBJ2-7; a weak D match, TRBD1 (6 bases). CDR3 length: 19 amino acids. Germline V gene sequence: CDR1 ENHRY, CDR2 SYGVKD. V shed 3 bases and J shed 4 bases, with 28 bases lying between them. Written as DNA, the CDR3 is TGTGCCATCAGTGACTCCTCGAGGGCAGGGGCGCGAGTAAGGTACGAGCAGTACTTC. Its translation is CAISDSSRAGARVRYEQYF.

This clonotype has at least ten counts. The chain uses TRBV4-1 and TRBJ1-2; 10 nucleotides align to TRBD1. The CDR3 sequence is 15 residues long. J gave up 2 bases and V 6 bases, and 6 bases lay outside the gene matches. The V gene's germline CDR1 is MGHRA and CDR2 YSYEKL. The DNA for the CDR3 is TGCGCCAGCAGACCGGGACAGGGGTTAAACTATGGCTACACCTTC. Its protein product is CASRPGQGLNYGYTF.

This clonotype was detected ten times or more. The CDR3 DNA reads as TGTGCCAGCAGCTTCCTCAGGGAGGCCACAGATACGCAGTATTTT. It specifies CASSFLREATDTQYF. The genes are TRBV7-2 and TRBJ2-3; tentatively, D is TRBD2 (6 bases). Germline V lookup: CDR1 SGHTA, CDR2 FQGNSA. This CDR3 is 15 amino acids long. With 3 bases removed from V and 2 bases from J, the gap between germline ends came to 12 bases.

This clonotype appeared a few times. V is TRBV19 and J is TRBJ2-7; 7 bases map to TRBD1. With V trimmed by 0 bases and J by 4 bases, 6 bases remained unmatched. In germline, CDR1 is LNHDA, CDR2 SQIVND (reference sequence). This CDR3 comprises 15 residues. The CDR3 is CASSIDHRGSYEQYF. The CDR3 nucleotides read TGTGCCAGTAGTATAGATCACAGGGGTTCGTACGAGCAGTACTTC.

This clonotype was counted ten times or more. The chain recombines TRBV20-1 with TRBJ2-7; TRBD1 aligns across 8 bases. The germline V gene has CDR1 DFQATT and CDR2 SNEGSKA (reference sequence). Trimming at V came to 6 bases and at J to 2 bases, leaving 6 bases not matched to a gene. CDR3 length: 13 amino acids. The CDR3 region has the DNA TGCAGTGCAACCGGGACAGGTCCCTACGAGCAGTACTTC. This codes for CSATGTGPYEQYF.

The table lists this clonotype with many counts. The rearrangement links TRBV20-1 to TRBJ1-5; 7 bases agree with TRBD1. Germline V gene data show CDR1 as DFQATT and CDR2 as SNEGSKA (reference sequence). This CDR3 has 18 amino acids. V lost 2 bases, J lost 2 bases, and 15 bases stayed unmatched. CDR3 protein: CSARKPQGGRLGNQPQHF. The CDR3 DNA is TGCAGTGCTAGAAAACCCCAGGGGGGCCGGTTAGGCAATCAGCCCCAGCATTTT.

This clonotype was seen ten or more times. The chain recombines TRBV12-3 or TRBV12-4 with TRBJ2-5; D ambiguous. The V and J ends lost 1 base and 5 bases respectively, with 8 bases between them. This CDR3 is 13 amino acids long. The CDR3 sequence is CASSLGPTETQYF. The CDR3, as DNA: TGTGCCAGCAGTTTAGGCCCCACGGAGACCCAGTACTTC.

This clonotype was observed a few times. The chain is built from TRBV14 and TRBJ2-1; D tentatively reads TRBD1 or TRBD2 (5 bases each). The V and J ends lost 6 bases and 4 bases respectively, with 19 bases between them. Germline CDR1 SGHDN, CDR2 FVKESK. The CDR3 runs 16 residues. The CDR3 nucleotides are TGTGCCAGCAGTCCGTTTAGGGACCTTATGTACAATGAGCAGTTCTTC. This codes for CASSPFRDLMYNEQFF.

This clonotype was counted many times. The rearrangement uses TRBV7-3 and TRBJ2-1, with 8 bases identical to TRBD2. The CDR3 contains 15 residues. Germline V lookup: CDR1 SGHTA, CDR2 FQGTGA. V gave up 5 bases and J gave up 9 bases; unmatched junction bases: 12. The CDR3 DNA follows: TGTGCCAGCAGCGTCCGACCGGGGGGGCCGGCTGAGCAGTTCTTC. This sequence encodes CASSVRPGGPAEQFF.

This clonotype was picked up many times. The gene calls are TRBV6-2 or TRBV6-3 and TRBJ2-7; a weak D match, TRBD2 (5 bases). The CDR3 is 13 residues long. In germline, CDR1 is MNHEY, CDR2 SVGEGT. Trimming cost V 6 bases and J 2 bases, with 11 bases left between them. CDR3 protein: CASRPGRAYEQYF. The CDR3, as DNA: TGTGCCAGCAGGCCGGGGAGAGCCTACGAGCAGTACTTC.

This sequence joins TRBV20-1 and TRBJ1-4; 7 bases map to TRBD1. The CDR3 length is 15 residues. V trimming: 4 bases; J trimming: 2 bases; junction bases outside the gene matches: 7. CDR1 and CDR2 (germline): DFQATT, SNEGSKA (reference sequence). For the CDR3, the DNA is TGCAGTGCTACTGATAAGGGGGCGACTAATGAAAAACTGTTTTTT. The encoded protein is CSATDKGATNEKLFF.

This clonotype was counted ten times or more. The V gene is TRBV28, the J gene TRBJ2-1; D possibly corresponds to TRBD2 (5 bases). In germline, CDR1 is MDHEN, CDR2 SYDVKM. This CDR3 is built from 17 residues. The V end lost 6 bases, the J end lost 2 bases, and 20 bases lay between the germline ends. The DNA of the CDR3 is TGTGCCAGCAGCCGCGACTATGGCCCCTCCCCCTACAATGAGCAGTTCTTC. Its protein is CASSRDYGPSPYNEQFF.

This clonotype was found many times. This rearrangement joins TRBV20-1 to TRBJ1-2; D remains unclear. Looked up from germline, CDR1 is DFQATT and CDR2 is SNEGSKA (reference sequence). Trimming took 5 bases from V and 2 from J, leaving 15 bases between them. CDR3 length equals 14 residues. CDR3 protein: CSALHLGRNYGYTF. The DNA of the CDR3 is TGCAGTGCTCTACACCTTGGACGGAACTATGGCTACACCTTC.

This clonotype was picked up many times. The DNA for the CDR3 is TGTGCCAGCAGCTTAGGCGGGGGGGCCTCCCCACATTACGAGCAGTACTTC. This sequence encodes CASSLGGGASPHYEQYF. The V and J genes are TRBV7-8 and TRBJ2-7; 9 nucleotides align to TRBD2. CDR3 length: 17 residues. Trimming took 1 base from V and 4 from J; bases not matched to a gene: 11. Germline assignment: CDR1 SGHVS and CDR2 FQNEAQ.

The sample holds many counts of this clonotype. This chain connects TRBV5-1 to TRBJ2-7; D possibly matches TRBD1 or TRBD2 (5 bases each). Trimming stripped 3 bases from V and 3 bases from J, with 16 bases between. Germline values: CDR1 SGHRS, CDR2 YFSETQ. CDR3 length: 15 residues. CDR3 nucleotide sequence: TGCGCCAGCAGCTCCACCGCTGGGGGTCTCTACGAGCAGTACTTC. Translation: CASSSTAGGLYEQYF.

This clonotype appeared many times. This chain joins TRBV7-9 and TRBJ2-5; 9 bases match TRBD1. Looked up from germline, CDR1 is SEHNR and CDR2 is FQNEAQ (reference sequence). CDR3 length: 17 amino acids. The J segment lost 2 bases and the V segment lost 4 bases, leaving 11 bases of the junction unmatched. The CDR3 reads CASSSRGTGLGQETQYF. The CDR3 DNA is TGTGCCAGCAGCTCACGAGGGACAGGGTTGGGGCAAGAGACCCAGTACTTC.

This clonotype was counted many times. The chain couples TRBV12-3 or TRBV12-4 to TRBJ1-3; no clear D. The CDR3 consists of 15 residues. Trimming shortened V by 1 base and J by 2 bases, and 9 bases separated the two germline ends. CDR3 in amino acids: CASSLGGGTGNTIYF. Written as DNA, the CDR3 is TGTGCCAGCAGTTTAGGCGGAGGGACTGGAAACACCATATATTTT.

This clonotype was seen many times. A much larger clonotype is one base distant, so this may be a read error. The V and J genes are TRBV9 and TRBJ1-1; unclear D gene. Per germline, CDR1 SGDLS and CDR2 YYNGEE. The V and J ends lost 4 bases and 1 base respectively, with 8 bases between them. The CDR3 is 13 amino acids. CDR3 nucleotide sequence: TGTGCCAGCAGCTCGGAGGGGAACACTGAAGCTTTCTTT. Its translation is CASSSEGNTEAFF. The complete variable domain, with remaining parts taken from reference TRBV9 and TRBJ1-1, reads DSGVTQTPKHLITATGQRVTLRCSPRSGDLSVYWYQQSLDQGLQFLIQYYNGEERAKGNILERFSAQQFPDLHSELNLSSLELGDSALYFCASSSEGNTEAFFGQGTRLTVV.

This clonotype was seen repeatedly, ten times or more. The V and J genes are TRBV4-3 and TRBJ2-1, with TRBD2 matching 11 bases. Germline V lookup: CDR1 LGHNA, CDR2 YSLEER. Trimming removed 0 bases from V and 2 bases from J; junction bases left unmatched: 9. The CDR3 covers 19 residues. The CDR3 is CASSQDRIAGGRTYNEQFF. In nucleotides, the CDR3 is TGCGCCAGCAGCCAAGATAGGATAGCGGGAGGGCGGACCTACAATGAGCAGTTCTTC.

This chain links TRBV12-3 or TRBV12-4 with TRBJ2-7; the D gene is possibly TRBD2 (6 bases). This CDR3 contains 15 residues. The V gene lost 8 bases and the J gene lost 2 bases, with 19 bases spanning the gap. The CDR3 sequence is CASSRGERAPYEQYF. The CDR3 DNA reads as TGTGCCAGCTCTCGAGGGGAGCGGGCACCCTACGAGCAGTACTTC.

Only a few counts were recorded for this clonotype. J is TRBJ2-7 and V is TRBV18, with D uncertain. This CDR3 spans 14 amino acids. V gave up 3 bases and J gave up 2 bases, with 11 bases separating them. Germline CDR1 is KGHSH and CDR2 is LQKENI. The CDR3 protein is CASSPRAATYEQYF. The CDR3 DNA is TGTGCCAGCTCACCCCGGGCCGCTACCTACGAGCAGTACTTC.

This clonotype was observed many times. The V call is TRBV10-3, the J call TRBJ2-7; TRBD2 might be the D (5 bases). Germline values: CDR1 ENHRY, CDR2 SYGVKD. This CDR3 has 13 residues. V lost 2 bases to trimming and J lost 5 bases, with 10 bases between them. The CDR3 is CAISELLRDEQYF. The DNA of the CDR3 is TGTGCCATCAGTGAGCTCCTGAGGGACGAGCAGTACTTC.

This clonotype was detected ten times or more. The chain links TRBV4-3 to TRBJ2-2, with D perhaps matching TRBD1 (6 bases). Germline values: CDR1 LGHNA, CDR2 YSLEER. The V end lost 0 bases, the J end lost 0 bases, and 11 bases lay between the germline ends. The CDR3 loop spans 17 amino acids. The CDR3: CASSQDMTGANTGELFF. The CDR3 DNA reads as TGCGCCAGCAGCCAAGACATGACAGGAGCGAACACCGGGGAGCTGTTTTTT.

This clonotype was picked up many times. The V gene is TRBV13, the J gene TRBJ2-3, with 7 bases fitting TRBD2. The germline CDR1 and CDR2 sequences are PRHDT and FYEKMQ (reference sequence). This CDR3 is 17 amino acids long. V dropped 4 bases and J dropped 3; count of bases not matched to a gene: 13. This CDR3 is CASSSDGRWGGTDTQYF. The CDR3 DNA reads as TGTGCCAGCAGCTCCGACGGGAGGTGGGGTGGAACAGATACGCAGTATTTT. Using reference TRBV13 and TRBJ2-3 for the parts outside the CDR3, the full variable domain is AAGVIQSPRHLIKEKRETATLKCYPIPRHDTVYWYQQGPGQDPQFLISFYEKMQSDKGSIPDRFSAQQFSDYHSELNMSSLELGDSALYFCASSSDGRWGGTDTQYFGPGTRLTVL.